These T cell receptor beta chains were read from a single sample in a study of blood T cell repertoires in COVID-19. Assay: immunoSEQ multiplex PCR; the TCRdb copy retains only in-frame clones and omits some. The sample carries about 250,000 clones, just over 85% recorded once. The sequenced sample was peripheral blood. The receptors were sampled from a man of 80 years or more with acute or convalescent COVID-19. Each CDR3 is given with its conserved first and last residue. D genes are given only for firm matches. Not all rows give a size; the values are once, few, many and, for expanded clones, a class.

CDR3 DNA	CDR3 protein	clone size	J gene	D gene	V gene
TGTGCCAGCAGTCAACACGGACTAGCCGGGGGCAATGAGCAGTTCTTC	CASSQHGLAGGNEQFF	NA	TRBJ2-1	TRBD2	TRBV28
TGTGCCAGCAGCGAAGGTCCGGGGGTCACTGAAGCTTTCTTT	CASSEGPGVTEAFF	NA	TRBJ1-1	NA	TRBV9
TGCAGCGCTCCACAGGGAGCCACAGATACGCAGTATTTT	CSAPQGATDTQYF	NA	TRBJ2-3	NA	TRBV29-1
TGTGCCAGCAGCTCGACAGGGGGAGGCGAGCAGTACTTC	CASSSTGGGEQYF	once	TRBJ2-7	TRBD1	TRBV7-3
TGCGCCAGCAGCCTGGGACAGGCGAGCACCGGGGAGCTGTTTTTT	CASSLGQASTGELFF	NA	TRBJ2-2	TRBD1	TRBV4-1
TGTGCCAGCAGTTACGTTGGGGGCGTAGAGACCCAGTACTTC	CASSYVGGVETQYF	once	TRBJ2-5	NA	TRBV6-5
TGCGCCAGCAGCTTGGCCCGGACAGGGGGAAACACCATATATTTT	CASSLARTGGNTIYF	NA	TRBJ1-3	TRBD1	TRBV5-1
TGTGCCAGCAGCGTGGGGATAGCGGGGATCTACGAGCAGTACTTC	CASSVGIAGIYEQYF	NA	TRBJ2-7	TRBD2	TRBV9
TGCGCCAGCAGCCGGGCGACTAGCGCCAGCTCCTACGAGCAGTACTTC	CASSRATSASSYEQYF	NA	TRBJ2-7	TRBD2	TRBV4-1
TGTGCCAGTAGTATCTCCCCGAACACTGAAGCTTTCTTT	CASSISPNTEAFF	NA	TRBJ1-1	NA	TRBV19
TGTGCCAGCAGGGGGCGGGAGGGAAGTCTAGAGACCCAGTACTTC	CASRGREGSLETQYF	few	TRBJ2-5	TRBD2	TRBV28
TGTGCCAGCAGTTTCCAGGGACAGGGGGCCGGGATCGGGGAGCTGTTTTTT	CASSFQGQGAGIGELFF	NA	TRBJ2-2	TRBD1	TRBV27
TGTGCCAGCTCACCACCGGGGGCAGGGTTTGGATCACCCCTCCACTTT	CASSPPGAGFGSPLHF	few	TRBJ1-6	NA	TRBV18
TGTGCCAGCAGCGTACCGGGACTAGCGTACGGGGAGCTGTTTTTT	CASSVPGLAYGELFF	NA	TRBJ2-2	TRBD2	TRBV7-2
TGCGCCAGCAGCTACGGACCCGGACAGAGCCTTGAAGCTTTCTTT	CASSYGPGQSLEAFF	NA	TRBJ1-1	NA	TRBV4-3
TGCGCCAGCAGTGAGTCGGGCAGGGGAAACACCATATATTTT	CASSESGRGNTIYF	NA	TRBJ1-3	NA	TRBV10-2
TGTGCCAGCAGCTTGGGACTAGCGGGAGCGGGCGGGGCCAACGTCCTGACTTTC	CASSLGLAGAGGANVLTF	NA	TRBJ2-6	TRBD2	TRBV5-6
TGTGCCAGCAGCCTAGACAGTTATGATGGCTACACCTTC	CASSLDSYDGYTF	NA	TRBJ1-2	NA	TRBV7-3